This passage covers 31 T cell receptor beta chains from one sample sequenced in a study of T-cell memory formation after mild COVID-19. One entry per CDR3 protein results from TCRdb running MiXCR on the 5' RACE reads. The sample includes some 490,000 distinct CDR3 sequences, around a sixth of them seen just once. The sequenced sample was PBMCs or a T cell subset sorted from them (not recorded which). The receptors originated from an adult woman who had mild COVID-19 (a few samples of this study predate the infection). Cell type and time point are not known.

The genes are TRBV3-1 and TRBJ2-3; a weak D match, TRBD1 (7 bases). V lost 4 bases to trimming and J lost 4 bases, with 24 bases between them. The CDR3 consists of 18 residues. In germline, CDR1 is LGHDT, CDR2 YNNKEL (reference sequence). In nucleotides, the CDR3 is TGTGCCAGCAGCCGCCGAGGGGGCCCAGCGGGTCGGGCAGATACGCAGTATTTT. Translating it yields CASSRRGGPAGRADTQYF.

V and J are TRBV20-1 and TRBJ2-3, with a possible D match to TRBD2 (6 bases). The ends were cut back, 3 bases at V and 2 bases at J, with 15 bases in the middle. From germline, CDR1 is DFQATT and CDR2 SNEGSKA (reference sequence). This CDR3 contains 15 residues. The CDR3 spells CSASVGSGHTDTQYF. In DNA form, the CDR3 reads TGCAGTGCTAGTGTCGGTAGCGGACACACAGATACGCAGTATTTT.

The V gene is TRBV6-2 or TRBV6-3, the J gene TRBJ2-1; 15 bases map to TRBD2. V was clipped by 5 bases and J by 2 bases; unmatched bases: 4. Germline loops: CDR1 MNHEY, CDR2 SVGEGT. This CDR3 spans 17 amino acids. CDR3 in amino acids: CASSRGLAGGPYNEQFF. CDR3 coding DNA: TGTGCCAGCAGTCGGGGACTAGCGGGAGGACCCTACAATGAGCAGTTCTTC.

This clonotype turned up a few times. The chain couples TRBV19 to TRBJ2-7, with D unclear. Looked up from germline, CDR1 is LNHDA and CDR2 is SQIVND (reference sequence). Trimming removed 5 bases from V and 7 bases from J, with 9 bases in between. The CDR3 runs to 11 residues. CDR3 bases: TGTGCCAGTAGTTCCGGGTGGGAGCAGTACTTC. Protein: CASSSGWEQYF.

J is TRBJ1-2 and V is TRBV12-3 or TRBV12-4; 7 nucleotides line up with TRBD1. CDR3 length equals 14 residues. V was pared by 3 bases and J by 8 bases, with 9 bases of the junction left unmatched. The CDR3 coding sequence is TGTGCCAGCAGTTTCGGTGACAGGGACCAGGGCTACACCTTC. It encodes CASSFGDRDQGYTF.

J is TRBJ2-6 and V is TRBV19; D tentatively reads TRBD1 or TRBD2 (5 bases each). V was pared by 6 bases and J by 4 bases, with 16 bases between. This CDR3 is built from 16 residues. Germline-derived CDR1 and CDR2 are LNHDA and SQIVND (reference sequence). CDR3 protein: CASRPVGDAGANVLTF. CDR3 bases: TGTGCCAGTAGACCAGTGGGGGACGCAGGGGCCAACGTCCTGACTTTC.

The rearrangement uses TRBV5-1 and TRBJ1-1; maybe TRBD1 (6 bases). Germline CDR1 is SGHRS and CDR2 is YFSETQ. Trimming pared 2 bases from V and 1 base from J, leaving 9 bases between. The CDR3 contains 14 residues. The CDR3: CASSLKQGNTEAFF. The CDR3 DNA reads as TGCGCCAGCAGCTTAAAACAGGGGAACACTGAAGCTTTCTTT. The entire variable domain, with the rest obtained from reference TRBV5-1 and TRBJ1-1, is as follows: KAGVTQTPRYLIKTRGQQVTLSCSPISGHRSVSWYQQTPGQGLQFLFEYFSETQRNKGNFPGRFSGRQFSNSRSEMNVSTLELGDSALYLCASSLKQGNTEAFFGQGTRLTVV.

The chain is built from TRBV7-9 and TRBJ2-7; D possibly corresponds to TRBD2 (5 bases). The germline V gene has CDR1 SEHNR and CDR2 FQNEAQ (reference sequence). The ends were cut back, 8 bases at V and 7 bases at J, with 12 bases in the middle. This CDR3 region has 11 residues. The CDR3 region is CASGKAEEQYF. CDR3 sequence (DNA): TGTGCCAGCGGCAAAGCGGAAGAGCAGTACTTC.

This chain joins TRBV10-3 and TRBJ2-7; possibly TRBD2 for D (7 bases). V lost 2 bases and J 2 bases, leaving 16 bases between the germline ends. Germline V gives CDR1 ENHRY, CDR2 SYGVKD. The CDR3 sequence is 16 residues long. Written as DNA, the CDR3 is TGTGCCATCAGTGAGGTCGGGGGGAAGGGGGCCTACGAGCAGTACTTC. It yields the protein CAISEVGGKGAYEQYF.

The V call is TRBV29-1, the J call TRBJ2-3; possibly TRBD1 for D (8 bases). V dropped 7 bases and J dropped 0 bases, with 14 bases sitting between them. This CDR3 has 14 residues. CDR1 is SQVTM, CDR2 ANQGSEA, per germline. The CDR3 DNA reads as TGCAGCGCAACAGGGGGGGCTAGCACAGATACGCAGTATTTT. As protein: CSATGGASTDTQYF.

The CDR3 DNA reads as TGTGCCAGCAGATCCACCAGGGGACTGAACACTGAAGCTTTCTTT. Translation: CASRSTRGLNTEAFF. This sequence joins TRBV7-9 and TRBJ1-1, with a possible D match to TRBD1 (6 bases). The CDR3 is made up of 15 amino acids. The germline V gene has CDR1 SEHNR and CDR2 FQNEAQ (reference sequence). Deletions cut 6 bases from V and 0 bases from J, with 14 bases between.

The V and J genes are TRBV5-1 and TRBJ1-2, with TRBD1 identical over 7 bases. Trimming cost V 4 bases and J 9 bases; bases outside gene matches: 9. The V gene's germline CDR1 is SGHRS and CDR2 YFSETQ. This CDR3 spans 13 amino acids. The CDR3 DNA reads as TGCGCCAGCAGCCCCACTGACAGGGAGAGCTACACCTTC. Its translation: CASSPTDRESYTF.

This clonotype was counted ten times or more. The chain carries TRBV9 and TRBJ2-3; D is ambiguous. The CDR3 spans 17 residues. Between the trimmed V and J ends, which lost 4 bases and 1 base, there was a span of 19 bases. The germline V gene encodes CDR1 SGDLS and CDR2 YYNGEE. The CDR3 sequence: CASSPTGRTAGTDTQYF. The CDR3 bases are TGTGCCAGCAGCCCCACGGGTCGGACGGCCGGCACAGATACGCAGTATTTT. Complete variable domain (other parts from reference TRBV9 and TRBJ2-3): DSGVTQTPKHLITATGQRVTLRCSPRSGDLSVYWYQQSLDQGLQFLIQYYNGEERAKGNILERFSAQQFPDLHSELNLSSLELGDSALYFCASSPTGRTAGTDTQYFGPGTRLTVL.

This chain's CDR3 is CASRITGRKAYEQYF. The CDR3 region has the DNA TGTGCCAGCAGGATCACGGGACGGAAAGCCTACGAGCAGTACTTC. This rearrangement joins TRBV6-2 or TRBV6-3 to TRBJ2-7, with D perhaps given as TRBD1 or TRBD2 (5 bases each). The CDR3 is 15 residues long. Germline V CDR1 and CDR2: MNHEY, SVGEGT. V lost 6 bases and J 2 bases, leaving 17 bases between the germline ends.

The rearrangement links TRBV11-2 to TRBJ1-1; D uncertain. The germline V gene has CDR1 SGHAT and CDR2 FQNNGV. V lost 5 bases and J 3 bases, leaving 16 bases between the germline ends. The CDR3 is 15 amino acids. In DNA form, the CDR3 reads TGTGCCAGCAGCCCGGAGGAGGGTCAGGACACTGAAGCTTTCTTT. Protein: CASSPEEGQDTEAFF. Combining the CDR3 with reference TRBV11-2 and TRBJ1-1 gives the whole variable domain EAGVAQSPRYKIIEKRQSVAFWCNPISGHATLYWYQQILGQGPKLLIQFQNNGVVDDSQLPKDRFSAERLKGVDSTLKIQPAKLEDSAVYLCASSPEEGQDTEAFFGQGTRLTVV.

This chain links TRBV12-3 or TRBV12-4 with TRBJ2-3, with TRBD2 matching 10 bases. This CDR3 has 15 residues. Trimming at V came to 5 bases and at J to 3 bases, leaving 5 bases not matched to a gene. The CDR3: CASSVAGLATDTQYF. In DNA, the CDR3 is TGTGCCAGCAGTGTCGCGGGACTAGCGACAGATACGCAGTATTTT.

In this sample, this clonotype turned up a few times. The J gene is TRBJ1-2, the V gene TRBV12-3 or TRBV12-4; a possible D gene is TRBD1 (6 bases). This CDR3 comprises 14 residues. Trimming took off 7 bases at V and 1 base at J, with 13 bases between the two ends. CDR3 amino acids: CASTATGLNYGYTF. CDR3 sequence (DNA): TGTGCCAGCACCGCTACAGGGCTTAACTATGGCTACACCTTC.

This clonotype has more than one count but fewer than ten. The chain combines TRBV4-2 with TRBJ2-7, with D perhaps TRBD1 (5 bases). The CDR3 is 16 amino acids. With 3 bases removed from V and 2 bases from J, the gap between germline ends came to 17 bases. Germline values: CDR1 LGHNA, CDR2 YNFKEQ. The CDR3 coding sequence is TGTGCCAGCAGCCAGGATACAGGAGACCCAACCTACGAGCAGTACTTC. Its protein is CASSQDTGDPTYEQYF.

J is TRBJ2-3 and V is TRBV27; D is unresolved. V shed 0 bases and J shed 9 bases, with 10 bases lying between them. The germline V gene has CDR1 MNHEY and CDR2 SMNVEV (reference sequence). The CDR3 loop spans 13 amino acids. CDR3 sequence reads: CASSLSFTQTQYF. The DNA for the CDR3 is TGTGCCAGCAGTTTATCCTTCACACAGACGCAGTATTTT.

This clonotype was detected ten times or more. V usage is TRBV30 and J usage is TRBJ2-1; tentatively, D is TRBD1 (6 bases). Germline V gene lookup returns CDR1 GTSNPN and CDR2 SVGIG (reference sequence). V was shortened by 0 bases and J by 9 bases, with 12 bases between the two germline ends. The CDR3 length is 13 residues. The CDR3 DNA follows: TGTGCCTGGAGTGTAGAATTGGGGGCTGAGCAGTTCTTC. Translating it yields CAWSVELGAEQFF.

This clonotype appeared a few times. The CDR3 loop is CASSLFSGAEQYF. Written as DNA, the CDR3 is TGTGCCAGCAGCTTATTCTCAGGGGCCGAGCAGTACTTC. This chain connects TRBV7-3 to TRBJ2-7; D perhaps matches TRBD1 (6 bases). Trimming removed 2 bases at V and 6 bases at J, with 11 bases between. CDR1 and CDR2 (germline): SGHTA, FQGTGA. This CDR3 comprises 13 residues.

This clonotype was seen only a few times. This rearrangement joins TRBV19 to TRBJ2-7; D may be TRBD1 (5 bases). Germline loops: CDR1 LNHDA, CDR2 SQIVND (reference sequence). V dropped 5 bases and J dropped 3 bases, with 17 bases sitting between them. The CDR3 covers 15 residues. CDR3 amino acids: CASSSTDGRVYEQYF. In DNA form, the CDR3 reads TGTGCCAGTAGTTCGACAGACGGAAGAGTCTACGAGCAGTACTTC.

The chain employs TRBV6-5 and TRBJ2-3; D may be TRBD2 (6 bases). Looked up from germline, CDR1 is MNHEY and CDR2 is SVGAGI. The CDR3 has 14 residues. The V end lost 5 bases, the J end lost 4 bases, and 13 bases lay between the germline ends. The CDR3 bases are TGTGCCAGCAGTACCCTGGGGGGTCCAGATACGCAGTATTTT. Its translation: CASSTLGGPDTQYF.

The rearrangement joins TRBV29-1 to TRBJ2-5; the D is unclear. Germline values: CDR1 SQVTM, CDR2 ANQGSEA. V lost 4 bases and J 1 base, leaving 10 bases between the germline ends. CDR3 size: 13 residues. The CDR3 is CSVADVGQETQYF. CDR3 coding DNA: TGCAGCGTTGCAGACGTAGGCCAAGAGACCCAGTACTTC.

This clonotype was seen a few times. The rearrangement uses TRBV7-6 and TRBJ1-1; perhaps TRBD1 as D (6 bases). Trimming removed 1 base from V and 5 bases from J, with 14 bases in between. The CDR3 contains 15 residues. Germline V gene sequence: CDR1 SGHVS, CDR2 FNYEAQ. In nucleotides, the CDR3 is TGTGCCAGCAGCTTAGAGTCAGGGGCAAGGACTGAAGCTTTCTTT. This codes for CASSLESGARTEAFF.

This clonotype was detected only a few times. This chain joins TRBV12-2 and TRBJ2-6; the table calls TRBD2, which could not be checked here. TRBV12-2 is a documented pseudogene. The CDR3 covers 18 residues. In DNA form, the CDR3 reads TGTGCAAGTCGCCCCCCGGGAATACAAGGGTTAGTGGCCAACGTCCTGACTTTC. Residues: CASRPPGIQGLVANVLTF.

This clonotype appeared a few times. The chain has TRBV20-1 and TRBJ2-1; 9 bases agree with TRBD1. Germline loops: CDR1 DFQATT, CDR2 SNEGSKA (reference sequence). The CDR3 contains 16 residues. V dropped 0 bases and J dropped 2; count of bases not matched to a gene: 5. CDR3 protein: CSARDSGQGTYNEQFF. DNA for the CDR3: TGCAGTGCTAGAGATTCGGGACAGGGAACCTACAATGAGCAGTTCTTC.

This clonotype occurred a few times. CDR3 protein: CASSSGLETDTQYF. As DNA, the CDR3 is TGCGCCAGCAGCTCCGGACTGGAAACAGATACGCAGTATTTT. The genes are TRBV5-1 and TRBJ2-3; tentatively, D is TRBD2 (5 bases). CDR1 is SGHRS, CDR2 YFSETQ, per germline. The CDR3 has 14 amino acids. Trimming removed 3 bases at V and 3 bases at J, with 11 bases between.

The chain joins TRBV11-2 to TRBJ1-4, with D unresolved. The CDR3 totals 14 residues. Looked up from germline, CDR1 is SGHAT and CDR2 is FQNNGV. V lost 1 base and J lost 4, with 7 bases in between. CDR3: CASSLGPSNEKLFF. In nucleotides, the CDR3 is TGTGCCAGCAGCTTAGGGCCGAGTAATGAAAAACTGTTTTTT.

This clonotype was counted a few times. V gene TRBV20-1 combines with J gene TRBJ2-3, with no clear D. Trimming removed 6 bases from V and 6 bases from J, with 7 bases in between. The length of the CDR3 is 10 residues. Germline loops: CDR1 DFQATT, CDR2 SNEGSKA (reference sequence). The CDR3 DNA follows: TGCAGTGCCCAGTCGGATACGCAGTATTTT. Translation gives CSAQSDTQYF.

This clonotype was seen only a few times. The chain uses TRBV2 and TRBJ1-6; 8 nucleotides agree with TRBD1. The length of the CDR3 is 16 residues. From germline, CDR1 is SNHLY and CDR2 FYNNEI. Trimming at V came to 4 bases and at J to 6 bases, leaving 8 bases not matched to a gene. CDR3: CASSAYDRGINSPLHF. DNA of the CDR3: TGTGCCAGCAGTGCGTATGACAGGGGAATTAATTCACCCCTCCACTTT.